The rows below give T cell receptor beta chains drawn from one sample of a study of T cells in Graves' hyperthyroidism and ophthalmopathy. TCRdb fed the multiplex PCR reads into MiXCR, producing one record per CDR3 protein. Of 250,000 to 300,000 distinct CDR3 sequences listed, less than 20% are singletons. The specimen was blood. These receptors originate from a man aged 50-60 years with Graves' ophthalmopathy. The conserved cysteine and the conserved F or W are not part of the CDR3 here. Only part of the rows carry a size: once, few, many, or a class if the clone is expanded.

V: TRBV6-2/TRBV6-3; length: 13; J: TRBJ1-4; size: few; CDR3: ATQGQGARDEKLF
V: TRBV20-1; length: 12; J: TRBJ2-3; size: -; CDR3: SASPGAGTDTQY
V: TRBV2; length: 9; J: TRBJ2-5; size: many; CDR3: ARGSALAQY
V: TRBV28; length: 11; J: TRBJ1-2; size: many; CDR3: ASSVNSNYGYT
V: TRBV15; length: 13; J: TRBJ2-1; size: -; CDR3: ATSREVVRYNEQF
V: TRBV10-3; length: 12; J: TRBJ2-7; size: -; CDR3: ATGSGSGSYEQY
V: TRBV7-2; length: 11; J: TRBJ2-7; size: once; CDR3: ASSLELRYEQY
V: TRBV2; length: 10; J: TRBJ2-6; size: many; CDR3: ASGRGANVLT
V: TRBV2; length: 13; J: TRBJ2-7; size: -; CDR3: ASRPTEYGSYEQY
V: TRBV11-2; length: 12; J: TRBJ1-2; size: many; CDR3: ASSLKGAYYGYT
V: TRBV7-9; length: 12; J: TRBJ1-1; size: -; CDR3: ASSSPPGGTEAF
V: TRBV5-4; length: 15; J: TRBJ2-5; size: many; CDR3: ASSKRPGTGVLETQY
V: TRBV18; length: 14; J: TRBJ2-2; size: few; CDR3: ASSPLRLTNTGELF
V: TRBV28; length: 13; J: TRBJ2-7; size: -; CDR3: ASSLGSGSFYEQY
V: TRBV6-1; length: 12; J: TRBJ2-5; size: many; CDR3: ASRQDRERETQY
V: TRBV7-9; length: 12; J: TRBJ2-5; size: few; CDR3: ASTPMTGRETQY
V: TRBV3-1; length: 11; J: TRBJ1-1; size: many; CDR3: ASSPRTDTEAF
V: TRBV10-3; length: 12; J: TRBJ1-6; size: -; CDR3: AISESPGGSPLH
V: TRBV4-2; length: 12; J: TRBJ2-7; size: -; CDR3: ASSQDTGAREQY
V: TRBV5-1; length: 10; J: TRBJ2-7; size: few; CDR3: ASSPAGVEQY
V: TRBV29-1; length: 13; J: TRBJ1-5; size: -; CDR3: SVEDGDREGQPQH
V: TRBV12-3/TRBV12-4; length: 11; J: TRBJ2-2; size: many; CDR3: ASSLLAGGELF
V: TRBV7-8; length: 14; J: TRBJ2-7; size: -; CDR3: ASSLEGTHSPYEQY
V: TRBV7-9; length: 13; J: TRBJ1-6; size: -; CDR3: ASTLGGAINSPLH
V: TRBV5-1; length: 14; J: TRBJ2-1; size: few; CDR3: ASSLSSGSSYNEQF
V: TRBV20-1; length: 11; J: TRBJ2-5; size: few; CDR3: SAQSGRGETQY
V: TRBV28; length: 13; J: TRBJ1-5; size: many; CDR3: ASSVGPHSNQPQH
V: TRBV6-1; length: 10; J: TRBJ1-5; size: few; CDR3: ASSESITPQH
V: TRBV18; length: 12; J: TRBJ1-1; size: -; CDR3: ASSDLQGLTEAF
V: TRBV2; length: 11; J: TRBJ2-6; size: once; CDR3: ASTLSGANVLT
V: TRBV19; length: 14; J: TRBJ2-7; size: -; CDR3: ASSMNRLAGDYEQY
V: TRBV28; length: 12; J: TRBJ1-2; size: many; CDR3: ASSPGSIYSGYT
V: TRBV28; length: 13; J: TRBJ1-5; size: -; CDR3: ASSLRGKGNQPQH